This T cell receptor beta chain was captured in a study of a mutant IDH1 vaccine in newly diagnosed glioma. About the study: Following radiotherapy alone, or alongside temozolomide cycles, vaccination was started after an interval of 4-6 weeks. Findings of the study overall: Changes to the top peripheral T cell clonotypes appeared unrelated to pseudoprogression.

Turning to this clone: Its antigen is still unknown.

The time point is: week 23, last vaccination. Every vaccine dose comprised 300 ug of mutant IDH1 20-mer peptide plus topical imiquimod. Assay used: immunoSEQ multiplex PCR; TCRdb lists only in-frame clones, some missing. The sample shows some 42,000 clones, approximately 76% of them seen only once. Specimen: PBMCs, collected from a glioma patient whose treatment included an IDH1 peptide vaccine. This TCR was recovered from a man in his forties or fifties with glioma.

The DNA of the CDR3 is TGCACCAGCAGTGAGCAGTTCTTC. As protein: CTSSEQFF. This chain joins TRBV1 and TRBJ2-1. TRBV1 has pseudogene status. This CDR3 region has 8 residues.